These 24 T cell receptor beta chains came from one sample sequenced in a study of shared clonotypes between healthy human individuals. Method: immunoSEQ multiplex PCR; TCRdb's copy keeps in-frame clones and lacks some. Of some 1.4 million clones in the sample, around 95% were seen once. Sequences were obtained from naive CD4+ T cells sorted from blood. Subset meaning: CD45RA+ positively selected. These receptors all come from a man under 40 in good health.

V and J are TRBV10-3 and TRBJ1-1, with D unclear. Germline loops: CDR1 ENHRY, CDR2 SYGVKD. The V gene lost 4 bases and the J gene lost 1 base, with 10 bases spanning the gap. The CDR3 extends over 14 amino acids. Here the CDR3 reads CAISGPDQNTEAFF. The CDR3 nucleotides read TGTGCCATCAGTGGGCCGGATCAGAACACTGAAGCTTTCTTT.

V gene TRBV5-1 combines with J gene TRBJ1-4; D ambiguous. Trimming left V 0 bases short and J 2 bases short, with 17 bases between. CDR1 and CDR2 (germline): SGHRS, YFSETQ. The CDR3 covers 18 residues. In DNA form, the CDR3 reads TGCGCCAGCAGCTTGGGGGAAAGGTCCCTCAGGACTAATGAAAAACTGTTTTTT. This codes for CASSLGERSLRTNEKLFF.

V and J are TRBV6-5 and TRBJ2-5, with no clear D. CDR1 and CDR2 (germline): MNHEY, SVGAGI. Between the trimmed V and J ends, which lost 6 bases and 5 bases, there was a span of 13 bases. The CDR3 has 13 residues. CDR3 bases: TGTGCCAGCAGCCCCCCGTATGCGGAGACCCAGTACTTC. Encoded protein: CASSPPYAETQYF.

Only one count was recorded for this clone. The chain has TRBV5-4 and TRBJ1-1; tentatively, D is TRBD1 (5 bases). The CDR3 runs 14 residues. V lost 3 bases and J lost 6, with 15 bases in between. The V gene's germline CDR1 is SGHNT and CDR2 YYREEE (reference sequence). The CDR3 bases are TGTGCCAGCAGCTCCCCACCCGAGGGGTCTGAAGCTTTCTTT. Translated: CASSSPPEGSEAFF.

The rearrangement joins TRBV7-6 to TRBJ1-1; TRBD1 is a possible D gene (6 bases). CDR1 is SGHVS, CDR2 FNYEAQ, per germline. CDR3 length equals 13 residues. The V end was cut by 1 base, the J end by 6 bases, with 9 bases between. CDR3 sequence (DNA): TGTGCCAGCAGCTTAGGCAGGGGCGCTGAAGCTTTCTTT. Encoded protein: CASSLGRGAEAFF.

This clone has only one observation. The chain is built from TRBV7-9 and TRBJ1-4, with a possible D match to TRBD1 (5 bases). Trimming took 1 base from V and 1 from J, leaving 13 bases between them. Germline V gene lookup returns CDR1 SEHNR and CDR2 FQNEAQ (reference sequence). The CDR3 spans 17 residues. The DNA of the CDR3 is TGTGCCAGCAGCTTAGTCCAGGGAGGATTAACTAATGAAAAACTGTTTTTT. Residues: CASSLVQGGLTNEKLFF.

The chain carries TRBV5-6 and TRBJ2-2; D is possibly TRBD2 (6 bases). This CDR3 is 16 amino acids long. Trimming pared 4 bases from V and 2 bases from J, leaving 15 bases between. The V gene's germline CDR1 is SGHDT and CDR2 YYEEEE. CDR3 amino acids: CASSVGLASNTGELFF. Here the CDR3 DNA reads TGTGCCAGCAGCGTGGGTCTAGCGAGTAACACCGGGGAGCTGTTTTTT.

The chain combines TRBV4-3 with TRBJ2-1; D is ambiguous. The CDR3 covers 16 residues. V was trimmed by 0 bases and J by 2 bases, leaving 11 bases between them. The V gene's germline CDR1 is LGHNA and CDR2 YSLEER. CDR3 loop: CASSQDLIQPYNEQFF. CDR3 nucleotides: TGCGCCAGCAGCCAAGATCTCATCCAACCCTACAATGAGCAGTTCTTC.

This sequence joins TRBV7-3 and TRBJ2-1, with TRBD1 matching over 8 bases. V was clipped by 2 bases and J by 5 bases; unmatched bases: 5. CDR1 and CDR2 (germline): SGHTA, FQGTGA. This CDR3 spans 15 amino acids. The DNA for the CDR3 is TGTGCCAGCAGCTTACAGGGGGCAGTAAACAATGAGCAGTTCTTC. Translation: CASSLQGAVNNEQFF.

The chain couples TRBV5-1 to TRBJ2-3, with 10 positions matching TRBD2. The CDR3 totals 15 residues. V lost 2 bases to trimming and J lost 5 bases; unmatched junction nucleotides: 5. Per germline, CDR1 SGHRS and CDR2 YFSETQ. The CDR3: CASSFLAGALDTQYF. Written as DNA, the CDR3 is TGCGCCAGCAGCTTCCTAGCGGGAGCTCTAGATACGCAGTATTTT.

The V call is TRBV9, the J call TRBJ2-1, with TRBD2 identical over 8 bases. Trimming at V came to 3 bases and at J to 1 base, leaving 9 bases not matched to a gene. Germline V gives CDR1 SGDLS, CDR2 YYNGEE. The CDR3 has 17 amino acids. The CDR3 sequence is CASSAELAEGSYNEQFF. Here the CDR3 DNA reads TGTGCCAGCAGCGCCGAACTAGCGGAAGGTTCCTACAATGAGCAGTTCTTC.

The V and J genes are TRBV25-1 and TRBJ2-1, with 13 bases lining up with TRBD2. The CDR3 is 16 residues long. Germline loops: CDR1 MGHDK, CDR2 SYGVNS. J lost 6 bases, V lost 5 bases, and 7 bases had no gene match. The CDR3 nucleotides read TGTGCCAGCAGTCAAAGGACTAGCGGGAGAGGCAATGAGCAGTTCTTC. Translated, it gives CASSQRTSGRGNEQFF.

The chain joins TRBV6-1 to TRBJ2-1; 10 bases match TRBD2. The trim removed 6 bases at V and 6 bases at J, leaving 11 bases unmatched. Per germline, CDR1 MNHNS and CDR2 SASEGT. The length of the CDR3 is 16 residues. The DNA of the CDR3 is TGTGCCAGCAGCGAACCCCCTAGCGGGAGCGTCAATGAGCAGTTCTTC. This sequence encodes CASSEPPSGSVNEQFF.

V gene TRBV28 combines with J gene TRBJ2-1; D gene uncertain. The ends were cut back, 6 bases at V and 5 bases at J, with 5 bases in the middle. The CDR3 loop spans 11 amino acids. The V gene's germline CDR1 is MDHEN and CDR2 SYDVKM. CDR3 nucleotides: TGTGCCAGCAGGACCGACAATGAGCAGTTCTTC. This gives the protein CASRTDNEQFF.

The chain is built from TRBV28 and TRBJ2-1; weak D call: TRBD1 (5 bases). Trimming left V 2 bases short and J 14 bases short, with 19 bases between. CDR1 and CDR2 (germline): MDHEN, SYDVKM. The CDR3 has 14 amino acids. Here the CDR3 DNA reads TGTGCCAGCAGTTTAGGGGCAGGTGGGAAGTTTGAGTTCTTC. Encoded protein: CASSLGAGGKFEFF. The whole variable domain, filled in from reference TRBV28 and TRBJ2-1, reads DVKVTQSSRYLVKRTGEKVFLECVQDMDHENMFWYRQDPGLGLRLIYFSYDVKMKEKGDIPEGYSVSREKKERFSLILESASTNQTSMYLCASSLGAGGKFEFFGPGTRLTVL.

The chain links TRBV7-2 to TRBJ2-7; D gene ambiguous. V gave up 3 bases and J gave up 3 bases, with 12 bases separating them. The CDR3 spans 14 residues. Germline values: CDR1 SGHTA, CDR2 FQGNSA. The CDR3 loop is CASSFPARRYEQYF. CDR3 nucleotides: TGTGCCAGCAGCTTCCCAGCCCGGCGCTACGAGCAGTACTTC.

V is TRBV18 and J is TRBJ2-7; D is undetermined. Looked up from germline, CDR1 is KGHSH and CDR2 is LQKENI. The V gene lost 3 bases and the J gene lost 9 bases, with 18 bases spanning the gap. This CDR3 is built from 14 residues. In DNA, the CDR3 is TGTGCCAGCTCACCTCTTCACCCCACTTTGGGGCAGTACTTC. Its translation is CASSPLHPTLGQYF.

The J gene is TRBJ1-2, the V gene TRBV19; 8 nucleotides agree with TRBD1. The CDR3 has 13 amino acids. The germline V gene encodes CDR1 LNHDA and CDR2 SQIVND (reference sequence). With V trimmed by 5 bases and J by 5 bases, 4 bases remained unmatched. CDR3 in amino acids: CASSSGQEYGYTF. In DNA form, the CDR3 reads TGTGCCAGTAGTTCGGGACAGGAGTATGGCTACACCTTC. Combining the CDR3 with reference TRBV19 and TRBJ1-2 gives the whole variable domain DGGITQSPKYLFRKEGQNVTLSCEQNLNHDAMYWYRQDPGQGLRLIYYSQIVNDFQKGDIAEGYSVSREKKESFPLTVTSAQKNPTAFYLCASSSGQEYGYTFGSGTRLTVV.

This chain connects TRBV28 to TRBJ1-3; D is uncertain. The CDR3 runs to 13 residues. The germline V and J ends were trimmed by 2 bases and 7 bases, with 9 bases remaining between them. Germline V gene data show CDR1 as MDHEN and CDR2 as SYDVKM. CDR3 nucleotides: TGTGCCAGCAGTTTAAAGTCCCGGAACACCATATATTTT. Protein product: CASSLKSRNTIYF.

V gene TRBV6-1 combines with J gene TRBJ2-7, with D possibly TRBD1 on 6 matching bases. Trimming removed 2 bases from V and 8 bases from J, with 10 bases in between. The V gene's germline CDR1 is MNHNS and CDR2 SASEGT. The CDR3 is 12 residues long. The CDR3 region is CASSEFWDKQYF. The CDR3 nucleotides read TGTGCCAGCAGTGAATTTTGGGACAAGCAGTACTTC.

The rearrangement links TRBV25-1 to TRBJ1-1; possibly TRBD1 for D (6 bases). The CDR3 has 13 residues. The germline V gene encodes CDR1 MGHDK and CDR2 SYGVNS. V lost 3 bases and J lost 10, with 15 bases in between. The CDR3 loop is CASSERTGGGAFF. For the CDR3, the DNA is TGTGCCAGCAGTGAGCGGACGGGAGGGGGAGCTTTCTTT.

The chain joins TRBV27 to TRBJ2-5; D uncertain. Germline CDR1 is MNHEY and CDR2 is SMNVEV (reference sequence). The CDR3 covers 13 residues. The V end was cut by 6 bases, the J end by 2 bases, with 10 bases between. Written as DNA, the CDR3 is TGTGCCAGCAGACGCGGTTTTCAAGAGACCCAGTACTTC. Amino acids: CASRRGFQETQYF.

The J gene is TRBJ1-2, the V gene TRBV20-1; a possible D gene is TRBD1 (5 bases). CDR1 is DFQATT, CDR2 SNEGSKA, per germline (reference sequence). V lost 0 bases and J 12 bases, leaving 8 bases between the germline ends. This CDR3 spans 10 amino acids. As DNA, the CDR3 is TGCAGTGCTAGAGAACAGGAGAACACCTTC. This codes for CSAREQENTF.

As for this clone: A read error may account for a junction end that differs from germline. V gene TRBV12-5 combines with J gene TRBJ2-3; 8 nucleotides agree with TRBD1. The V gene's germline CDR1 is LGHNT and CDR2 FRNRAP. This CDR3 contains 21 residues. As DNA, the CDR3 is TGTGCTAGTGGTTTGGTCAGGGGGCGAGGTAGCGGTTCCCCCCACACATATACGCAGTATTTT. The encoded protein is CASGLVRGRGSGSPHTYTQYF.